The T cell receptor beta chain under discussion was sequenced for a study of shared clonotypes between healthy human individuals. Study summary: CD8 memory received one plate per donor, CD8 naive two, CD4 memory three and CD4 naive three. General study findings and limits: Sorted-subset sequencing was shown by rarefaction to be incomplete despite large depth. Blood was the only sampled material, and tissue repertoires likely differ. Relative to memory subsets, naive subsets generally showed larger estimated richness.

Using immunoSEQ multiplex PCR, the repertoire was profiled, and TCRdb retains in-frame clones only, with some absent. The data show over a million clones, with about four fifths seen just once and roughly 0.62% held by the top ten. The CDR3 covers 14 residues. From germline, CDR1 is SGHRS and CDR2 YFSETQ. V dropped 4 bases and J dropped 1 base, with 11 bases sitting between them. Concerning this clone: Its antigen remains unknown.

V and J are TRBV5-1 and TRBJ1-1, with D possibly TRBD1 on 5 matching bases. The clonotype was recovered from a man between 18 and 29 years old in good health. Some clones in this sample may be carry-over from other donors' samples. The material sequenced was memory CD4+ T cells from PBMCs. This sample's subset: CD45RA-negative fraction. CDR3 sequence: CASSVRVGNTEAFF. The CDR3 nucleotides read TGCGCCAGCAGCGTCAGGGTCGGGAACACTGAAGCTTTCTTT.